Following are 23 T cell receptor beta chains from one sample sequenced in a study of blood T cell repertoires in COVID-19. Profiled with immunoSEQ multiplex PCR; TCRdb holds only in-frame clones, not every one. This repertoire shows about 140,000 clones, roughly four fifths found once; its top ten account for approximately 4.5%. The specimen sequenced was peripheral blood. These receptors were obtained from a woman of 80 years or more with active or convalescent COVID-19.

V is TRBV6-6 and J is TRBJ1-6, with D hard to call. The CDR3 is 10 amino acids. Germline V CDR1 and CDR2: MNHNY, SVGAGI (reference sequence). The V end lost 8 bases, the J end lost 10 bases, and 6 bases lay between the germline ends. The CDR3 region is CASGGSPLHF. Here the CDR3 DNA reads TGTGCCAGCGGAGGATCACCCCTCCACTTT.

V usage is TRBV30 and J usage is TRBJ1-2; 12 bases map to TRBD1. Germline CDR1 is GTSNPN and CDR2 is SVGIG (reference sequence). With V trimmed by 3 bases and J by 6 bases, 11 bases remained unmatched. The CDR3 runs to 16 residues. The CDR3: CAWSEIPGQGADGYTF. CDR3 nucleotides: TGTGCCTGGAGCGAGATACCGGGACAGGGGGCCGATGGCTACACCTTC. The whole variable domain, filled in from reference TRBV30 and TRBJ1-2, reads SQTIHQWPATLVQPVGSPLSLECTVEGTSNPNLYWYRQAAGRGLQLLFYSVGIGQISSEVPQNLSASRPQDRQFILSSKKLLLSDSGFYLCAWSEIPGQGADGYTFGSGTRLTVV.

The chain links TRBV4-2 to TRBJ2-1, with 12 bases lining up with TRBD2. After removal of 0 bases from V and 5 bases from J, the junction contained 2 bases not matched to a gene. The CDR3 spans 16 residues. Per germline, CDR1 LGHNA and CDR2 YNFKEQ. In DNA form, the CDR3 reads TGTGCCAGCAGCCAAGAAGGACTAGCGGGGAACAATGAGCAGTTCTTC. This sequence encodes CASSQEGLAGNNEQFF.

This clone came up once. The V and J genes are TRBV12-5 and TRBJ2-1; 8 nucleotides agree with TRBD1. The CDR3 consists of 13 residues. V shed 6 bases and J 8 bases; nucleotides not matched to a gene: 6. Germline V gene data show CDR1 as LGHNT and CDR2 as FRNRAP. CDR3 amino acids: CASGPDRGDEQFF. DNA of the CDR3: TGTGCTAGTGGCCCAGACAGGGGCGATGAGCAGTTCTTC.

The CDR3 protein is CASSQTEDYEQYF. The CDR3 bases are TGCGCCAGCAGCCAGACAGAAGACTACGAGCAGTACTTC. The rearrangement links TRBV4-1 to TRBJ2-7, with a tentative D call TRBD1 (5 bases). There are 13 residues in the CDR3. Germline CDR1 and CDR2: MGHRA and YSYEKL. The V gene lost 3 bases and the J gene lost 3 bases, with 9 bases spanning the gap.

The V and J genes are TRBV2 and TRBJ1-2; TRBD1 is a possible D gene (6 bases). The V gene's germline CDR1 is SNHLY and CDR2 FYNNEI. Trimming took 6 bases from V and 10 from J, leaving 12 bases between them. CDR3 size: 11 residues. The CDR3 DNA sequence: TGTGCCAGCAGAACAGGGTCCGCCTACACCTTC. Its translation is CASRTGSAYTF.

This clone has a count of ten or more. The rearrangement uses TRBV4-2 and TRBJ1-2; D possibly corresponds to TRBD1 (5 bases). There are 15 residues in the CDR3. Germline CDR1 reads LGHNA; CDR2 reads YNFKEQ. V was trimmed by 0 bases and J by 6 bases, leaving 14 bases between them. The CDR3: CASSQDYRGVDGYTF. CDR3 nucleotide sequence: TGTGCCAGCAGCCAAGATTATAGGGGTGTCGATGGCTACACCTTC.

The V call is TRBV9, the J call TRBJ1-1, with 7 bases identical to TRBD1. With V trimmed by 4 bases and J by 3 bases, 6 bases remained unmatched. This CDR3 comprises 14 residues. The germline gives CDR1 SGDLS, CDR2 YYNGEE. CDR3 amino acids: CASSRKDRDTEAFF. CDR3 in DNA: TGTGCCAGCAGCCGAAAAGACAGGGACACTGAAGCTTTCTTT.

The V call is TRBV5-1, the J call TRBJ1-3; 7 bases are shared with TRBD1. The trim removed 0 bases at V and 1 base at J, leaving 4 bases unmatched. CDR1 is SGHRS, CDR2 YFSETQ, per germline. CDR3 size: 16 residues. CDR3 nucleotide sequence: TGCGCCAGCAGCTTGGCGGAGGGGGCGTCTGGAAACACCATATATTTT. It encodes CASSLAEGASGNTIYF.

In nucleotides, the CDR3 is TGCGCCAGCAGCACAGGGGGCCTAAGGGTTGAAGCTTTCTTT. This gives the protein CASSTGGLRVEAFF. J is TRBJ1-1 and V is TRBV5-1; 9 bases align to TRBD1. CDR1 and CDR2 (germline): SGHRS, YFSETQ. Trimming at V came to 4 bases and at J to 7 bases, leaving 8 bases not matched to a gene. This CDR3 contains 14 residues.

This chain links TRBV11-2 with TRBJ1-1; TRBD1 might be the D (6 bases). Trimming stripped 3 bases from V and 2 bases from J, with 13 bases between. There are 15 residues in the CDR3. The V gene's germline CDR1 is SGHAT and CDR2 FQNNGV. CDR3 in amino acids: CASSLASQGNTEAFF. The CDR3 coding sequence is TGTGCCAGCAGCTTGGCATCACAGGGTAACACTGAAGCTTTCTTT.

J is TRBJ1-1 and V is TRBV5-1; tentative D call: TRBD1 (5 bases). The length of the CDR3 is 14 residues. Deletions cut 4 bases from V and 7 bases from J, with 17 bases between. The germline V gene encodes CDR1 SGHRS and CDR2 YFSETQ. CDR3 DNA: TGCGCCAGCAGCCGTATCCTTAATAGGGGTGAAGCTTTCTTT. Protein: CASSRILNRGEAFF.

The chain recombines TRBV28 with TRBJ1-2, with TRBD1 identical over 7 bases. The V gene end was trimmed by 5 bases and the J gene end by 2 bases; junction bases not matched to a gene: 5. CDR3 length: 14 residues. Per germline, CDR1 MDHEN and CDR2 SYDVKM. DNA for the CDR3: TGTGCCAGCAGTCCGAACAGGGGAAACTATGGCTACACCTTC. The encoded protein is CASSPNRGNYGYTF.

This sequence joins TRBV4-2 and TRBJ2-5, with 7 bases that match TRBD2. J was trimmed by 3 bases and V by 4 bases; bases with no gene match: 5. The CDR3 length is 14 residues. Germline assignment: CDR1 LGHNA and CDR2 YNFKEQ. CDR3 sequence: CASSPAAGEETQYF. In DNA form, the CDR3 reads TGTGCCAGCAGCCCTGCGGCGGGGGAAGAGACCCAGTACTTC.

This chain links TRBV5-6 with TRBJ2-7, with 10 bases lining up with TRBD1. The CDR3 totals 16 residues. Trimming cost V 4 bases and J 3 bases; bases outside gene matches: 10. The germline gives CDR1 SGHDT, CDR2 YYEEEE. For the CDR3, the DNA is TGTGCCAGCAGCCAATACCGCGGACAGGGGGGCTACGAGCAGTACTTC. Protein product: CASSQYRGQGGYEQYF.

There are a few counts of this clone. The chain recombines TRBV5-4 with TRBJ1-1; D gene uncertain. The V end was cut by 4 bases, the J end by 0 bases, with 7 bases between. CDR3 length: 13 residues. CDR1 SGHNT and CDR2 YYREEE come from the germline V gene (reference sequence). In DNA, the CDR3 is TGTGCCAGCAGCAAAGAGTTGAACACTGAAGCTTTCTTT. It specifies CASSKELNTEAFF. The full variable domain, its missing parts supplied by reference TRBV5-4 and TRBJ1-1, is ETGVTQSPTHLIKTRGQQVTLRCSSQSGHNTVSWYQQALGQGPQFIFQYYREEENGRGNFPPRFSGLQFPNYSSELNVNALELDDSALYLCASSKELNTEAFFGQGTRLTVV.

The chain links TRBV5-5 to TRBJ1-5; D is ambiguous. V shed 4 bases and J shed 0 bases, with 14 bases lying between them. Germline lookup yields CDR1 SGHKS and CDR2 YYEKEE (reference sequence). The CDR3 has 16 residues. The CDR3 nucleotides are TGTGCCAGCAGCATATCCCACGAGGTTAGCAATCAGCCCCAGCATTTT. Translated, it gives CASSISHEVSNQPQHF.

This chain links TRBV12-3 or TRBV12-4 with TRBJ2-3; no firm D call. V shed 8 bases and J shed 14 bases, with 14 bases lying between them. This CDR3 region has 10 residues. In nucleotides, the CDR3 is TGTGCCAGCGAGGCAACCCCCGGGTATTTT. Translating it yields CASEATPGYF.

In its sample, this clone was seen once. V gene TRBV5-1 combines with J gene TRBJ1-3; possible D gene TRBD1, 6 bases. CDR1 and CDR2 from the germline V gene are SGHRS and YFSETQ. V was trimmed by 6 bases and J by 8 bases, leaving 18 bases between them. This CDR3 comprises 14 residues. The chain's CDR3 is CASTALPGAHTIYF. CDR3 bases: TGCGCCAGCACAGCGCTCCCAGGGGCGCACACCATATATTTT.

This clone was detected many times. This chain links TRBV6-2 or TRBV6-3 with TRBJ2-1, with TRBD1 matching 9 bases. J gave up 4 bases and V 6 bases, and 7 bases lay outside the gene matches. The CDR3 has 15 amino acids. Germline CDR1 and CDR2: MNHEY and SVGEGT. CDR3 sequence: CASSSVGQGYNEQFF. In nucleotides, the CDR3 is TGTGCCAGCAGCTCCGTGGGACAGGGTTACAATGAGCAGTTCTTC.

The rearrangement links TRBV27 to TRBJ2-7; 14 bases align to TRBD2. The CDR3 sequence is 16 residues long. Germline V lookup: CDR1 MNHEY, CDR2 SMNVEV (reference sequence). Germline trimming cut 8 bases from V and 6 bases from J; bases unmatched to any gene: 12. Here the CDR3 reads CASRTQTSGGAGEQYF. In nucleotides, the CDR3 is TGTGCCAGCCGTACTCAGACTAGCGGGGGGGCCGGCGAGCAGTACTTC.

V gene TRBV19 combines with J gene TRBJ1-1; 8 bases agree with TRBD1. Trimming at V came to 6 bases and at J to 6 bases, leaving 15 bases not matched to a gene. Germline V gene lookup returns CDR1 LNHDA and CDR2 SQIVND (reference sequence). CDR3 size: 16 residues. The CDR3 loop reads CASRTGQGGGGAEAFF. CDR3 coding DNA: TGTGCCAGTAGAACCGGACAGGGCGGTGGCGGGGCTGAAGCTTTCTTT. The whole variable domain, remainder taken from reference TRBV19 and TRBJ1-1, is DGGITQSPKYLFRKEGQNVTLSCEQNLNHDAMYWYRQDPGQGLRLIYYSQIVNDFQKGDIAEGYSVSREKKESFPLTVTSAQKNPTAFYLCASRTGQGGGGAEAFFGQGTRLTVV.

This clone was detected a few times. The chain has TRBV11-1 and TRBJ2-7, with 7 bases identical to TRBD2. The V gene's germline CDR1 is SGHAT and CDR2 FQDESV (reference sequence). This CDR3 is built from 15 residues. V dropped 0 bases and J dropped 6; count of bases not matched to a gene: 8. CDR3 sequence: CASSLARGGAFEQYF. The CDR3 DNA reads TGTGCCAGCAGCTTAGCGCGGGGAGGGGCGTTCGAGCAGTACTTC.